The sequence of this T cell receptor (beta chain) was determined in a study of Graves' ophthalmopathy and Graves' hyperthyroidism. Study at large: There was a collection of peripheral blood at initial diagnosis, before any treatment.

Amplified material comprised TCR beta CDR3 regions derived from RNA transcripts. An opening RT-PCR round employed HTBI primers and preceded a second-round multiplex PCR. One entry per CDR3 protein results from TCRdb running MiXCR on the multiplex PCR reads. The profile shows some 380,000 distinct CDR3 sequences, 15% to 17% of them singletons. Study conclusions and caveats: Ophthalmopathy progression prediction by the model yielded a sensitivity of roughly 67% and a specificity of 72.22%.

Germline V CDR1 and CDR2: MNHEY, SMNVEV (reference sequence). Trimming removed 3 bases from V and 2 bases from J, with 11 bases in between. The CDR3 length is 15 residues. Many counts were recorded for this clonotype. Its antigen is as yet unknown. The origin of this receptor is a woman between 18 and 30 years old with stable Graves' hyperthyroidism. The sequencing input was peripheral blood. The J gene is TRBJ1-5, the V gene TRBV27; maybe TRBD1 (6 bases). CDR3 coding DNA: TGTGCCAGCAGTTTGCGGGGGCTCGGCAATCAGCCCCAGCATTTT. This encodes CASSLRGLGNQPQHF.